This is a list of T cell receptor beta chains from one sample in a study of beta chain features in type 1 diabetes. Repertoires were generated with immunoSEQ multiplex PCR, while TCRdb's copy carries only in-frame clones and drops some. The table includes around 690,000 clones, under 15% detected once. The material sequenced was naive CD4+ T cells from blood. The receptors originated from a man aged 25-40 years with type 1 diabetes. The CDR3 runs from the conserved cysteine through the conserved F or W. D genes are given only for firm matches. Size is stated for part of the rows, as once, few or many counts, or as a class when the clone is expanded.

v_call	d_call	clone_size	j_call	cdr3_nt	cdr3_aa
TRBV7-2	TRBD2	once	TRBJ2-7	TGTGCCAGCAGCTTAGGACTAGCGGGGGGGCAGGACGAGCAGTACTTC	CASSLGLAGGQDEQYF
TRBV20-1	NA	NA	TRBJ1-2	TGCAGTGCTAGAATCAGGGATGGCTACACCTTC	CSARIRDGYTF
TRBV30	TRBD2	NA	TRBJ2-5	TGCGCCTGTGACGGACTAGCGGGTGTGGGGGAGACCCAGTACTTC	CACDGLAGVGETQYF
TRBV29-1	TRBD2	NA	TRBJ2-5	TGCAGCGTGGCCTTACTAGCGGGGGAAGAGACCCAGTACTTC	CSVALLAGEETQYF
TRBV6-1	NA	NA	TRBJ2-3	TGTGCCAGCAGTGAAGGGGTAGCGGTCTGGGGCACAGATACGCAGTATTTT	CASSEGVAVWGTDTQYF
TRBV28	NA	few	TRBJ2-6	TGTGCCAGCACCGAAGGGGGAGCTTCGGCCAACGTCCTGACTTTC	CASTEGGASANVLTF
TRBV30	TRBD1	NA	TRBJ2-4	TGTGCCTGGAGTTACAGGGGGCACCCCAAAAACATTCAGTACTTC	CAWSYRGHPKNIQYF
TRBV27	NA	NA	TRBJ2-3	TGTGCCAGCAGGGGGCAGACCACAGATACGCAGTATTTT	CASRGQTTDTQYF
TRBV7-9	NA	few	TRBJ2-7	TGTGCCAGCAGCTTAGGCTCTTGGGGCTCCTACGAGCAGTACTTC	CASSLGSWGSYEQYF
TRBV6-6	NA	NA	TRBJ1-2	TGTGCCAGCAGTGGCACCCAAGGATCCTATGGCTACACCTTC	CASSGTQGSYGYTF
TRBV6-5	NA	NA	TRBJ2-3	TGTGCCAGCAAGATCACGGGACGCTACACAGATACGCAGTATTTT	CASKITGRYTDTQYF
TRBV7-9	NA	few	TRBJ2-2	TGTGCCAGCAGCTTTGATAGCATCGGGGAGCTGTTTTTT	CASSFDSIGELFF